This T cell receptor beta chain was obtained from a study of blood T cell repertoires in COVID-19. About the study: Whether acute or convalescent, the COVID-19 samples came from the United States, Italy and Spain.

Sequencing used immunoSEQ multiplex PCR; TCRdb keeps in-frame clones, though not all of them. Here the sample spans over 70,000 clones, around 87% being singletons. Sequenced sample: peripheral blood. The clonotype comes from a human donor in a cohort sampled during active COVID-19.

This CDR3 is CASSSGTAINQPQHF. The DNA of the CDR3 is TGTGCCAGTAGCTCCGGGACAGCAATCAATCAGCCCCAGCATTTT. The V and J genes are TRBV19 and TRBJ1-5; 7 nucleotides line up with TRBD1. This CDR3 contains 15 residues. The V and J ends lost 6 bases and 3 bases, in that order; junction bases with no gene match: 8. The germline V gene has CDR1 LNHDA and CDR2 SQIVND (reference sequence).